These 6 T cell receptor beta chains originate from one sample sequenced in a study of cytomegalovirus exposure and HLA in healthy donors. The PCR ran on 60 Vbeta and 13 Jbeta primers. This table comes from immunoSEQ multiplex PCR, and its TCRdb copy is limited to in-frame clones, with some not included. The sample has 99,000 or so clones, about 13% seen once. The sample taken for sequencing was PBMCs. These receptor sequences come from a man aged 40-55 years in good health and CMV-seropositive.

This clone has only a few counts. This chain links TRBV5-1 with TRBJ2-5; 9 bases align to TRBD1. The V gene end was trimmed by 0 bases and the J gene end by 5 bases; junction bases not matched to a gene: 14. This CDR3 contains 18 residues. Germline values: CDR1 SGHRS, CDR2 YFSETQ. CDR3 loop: CASSLEGFRDRARETQYF. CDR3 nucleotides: TGCGCCAGCAGCTTGGAGGGTTTTCGGGACAGGGCACGGGAGACCCAGTACTTC.

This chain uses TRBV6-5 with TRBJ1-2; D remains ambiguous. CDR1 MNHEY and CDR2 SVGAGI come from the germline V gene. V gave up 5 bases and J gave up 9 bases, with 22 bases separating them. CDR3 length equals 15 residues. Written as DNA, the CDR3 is TGTGCCAGCAGTCCAACCCGGGAAAGGGTTCAGCGCTACACCTTC. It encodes CASSPTRERVQRYTF.

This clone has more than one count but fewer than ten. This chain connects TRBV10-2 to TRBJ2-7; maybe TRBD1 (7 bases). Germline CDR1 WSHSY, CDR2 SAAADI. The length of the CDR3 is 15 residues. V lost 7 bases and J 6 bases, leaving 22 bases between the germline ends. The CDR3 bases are TGCGCCAGCAAGGAGGGCACAGGGGAGGTCAGCGAGCAGTACTTC. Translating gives CASKEGTGEVSEQYF.

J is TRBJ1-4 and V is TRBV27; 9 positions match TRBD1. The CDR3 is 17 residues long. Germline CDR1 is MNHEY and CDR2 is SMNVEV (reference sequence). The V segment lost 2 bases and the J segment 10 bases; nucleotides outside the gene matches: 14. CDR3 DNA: TGTGCCAGCAGTTTAGAGAGTCCGGGGACAGGGACACGAAAACTGTTTTTT. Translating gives CASSLESPGTGTRKLFF. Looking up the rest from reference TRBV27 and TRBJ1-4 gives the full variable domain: EAQVTQNPRYLITVTGKKLTVTCSQNMNHEYMSWYRQDPGLGLRQIYYSMNVEVTDKGDVPEGYKVSRKEKRNFPLILESPSPNQTSLYFCASSLESPGTGTRKLFFGSGTQLSVL.

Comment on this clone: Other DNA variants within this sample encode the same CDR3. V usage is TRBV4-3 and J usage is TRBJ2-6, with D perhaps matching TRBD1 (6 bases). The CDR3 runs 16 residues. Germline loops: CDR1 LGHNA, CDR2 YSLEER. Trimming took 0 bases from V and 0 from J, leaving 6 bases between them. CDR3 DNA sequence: TGCGCCAGCAGCCAAGAAGGGGGCTCTGGGGCCAACGTCCTGACTTTC. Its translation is CASSQEGGSGANVLTF.

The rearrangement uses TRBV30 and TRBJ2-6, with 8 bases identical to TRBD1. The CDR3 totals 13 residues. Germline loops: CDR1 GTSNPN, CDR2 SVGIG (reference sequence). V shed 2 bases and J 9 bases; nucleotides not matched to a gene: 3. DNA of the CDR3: TGTGCCTGGAGTCCAGGGGGCGTCAACGTCCTGACTTTC. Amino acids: CAWSPGGVNVLTF.